This TCR beta chain was sequenced during a study of memory CD4+ T cells and cytomegalovirus serostatus. Single viable CD3+CD4+CD8-CD45RO+ cells were sorted as the memory CD4+ T cells. In the source study's methods: After removing out-of-frame reads, 2 million to 2.5 million distinct TCRbeta sequences remained. Sequencing was performed with immunoSEQ multiplex PCR; in TCRdb, only in-frame clones are kept and a portion is missing. V and J calls and clone size are those listed in that table; D and trimming were worked out from the DNA. This sample has tens of thousands of clones, with approximately 80% found just once. Remarks on this clone: Within the sample, other DNA sequences also encode this same CDR3.

V was cut by 3 bases and J by 4 bases, with 7 bases left in between. The CDR3 sequence is 13 residues long. Per the germline V gene, CDR1 is KGHSH and CDR2 is LQKENI. This TCR was recovered from an adult in good health and CMV-seronegative. What was sequenced was memory CD4+ T cells from blood. The V and J genes are TRBV18 and TRBJ2-1; D is possibly TRBD1 (6 bases). CDR3 sequence reads: CASSPQGYNEQFF. The CDR3 DNA reads TGTGCCAGCTCACCTCAGGGGTACAATGAGCAGTTCTTC. Together with reference TRBV18 and TRBJ2-1, the CDR3 gives the full variable domain: NAGVMQNPRHLVRRRGQEARLRCSPMKGHSHVYWYRQLPEEGLKFMVYLQKENIIDESGMPKERFSAEFPKEGPSILRIQQVVRGDSAAYFCASSPQGYNEQFFGPGTRLTVL.